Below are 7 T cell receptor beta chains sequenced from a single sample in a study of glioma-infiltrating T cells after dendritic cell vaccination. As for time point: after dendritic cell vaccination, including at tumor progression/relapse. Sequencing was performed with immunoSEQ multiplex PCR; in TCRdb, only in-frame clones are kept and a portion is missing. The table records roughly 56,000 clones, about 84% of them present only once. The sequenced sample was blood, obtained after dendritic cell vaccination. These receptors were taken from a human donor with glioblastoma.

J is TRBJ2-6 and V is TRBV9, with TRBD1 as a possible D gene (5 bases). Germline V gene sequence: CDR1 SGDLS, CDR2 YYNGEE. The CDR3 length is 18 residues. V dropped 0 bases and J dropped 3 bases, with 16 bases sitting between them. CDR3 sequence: CASSVGAYLQVGANVLTF. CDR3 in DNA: TGTGCCAGCAGCGTAGGGGCCTACCTACAGGTTGGGGCCAACGTCCTGACTTTC.

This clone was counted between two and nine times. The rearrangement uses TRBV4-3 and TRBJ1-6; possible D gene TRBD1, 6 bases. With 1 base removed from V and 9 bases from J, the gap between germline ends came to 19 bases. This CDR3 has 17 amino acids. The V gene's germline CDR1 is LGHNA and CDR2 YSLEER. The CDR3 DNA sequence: TGCGCCAGCAGCCAAGTACCCACTACAGGGTCAAGTTCACCCCTCCACTTT. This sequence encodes CASSQVPTTGSSSPLHF.

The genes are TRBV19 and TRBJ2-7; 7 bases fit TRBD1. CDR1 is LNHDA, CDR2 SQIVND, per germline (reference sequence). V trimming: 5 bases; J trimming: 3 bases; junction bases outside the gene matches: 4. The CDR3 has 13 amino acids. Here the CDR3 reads CASSSGQNYEQYF. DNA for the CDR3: TGTGCCAGTAGTTCGGGACAGAACTACGAGCAGTACTTC.

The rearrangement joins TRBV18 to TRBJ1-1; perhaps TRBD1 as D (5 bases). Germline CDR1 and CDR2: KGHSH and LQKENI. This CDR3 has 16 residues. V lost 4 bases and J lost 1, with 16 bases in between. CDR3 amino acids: CASSRQGRGSNTEAFF. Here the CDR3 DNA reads TGTGCCAGCTCACGCCAGGGCCGGGGGTCGAACACTGAAGCTTTCTTT.

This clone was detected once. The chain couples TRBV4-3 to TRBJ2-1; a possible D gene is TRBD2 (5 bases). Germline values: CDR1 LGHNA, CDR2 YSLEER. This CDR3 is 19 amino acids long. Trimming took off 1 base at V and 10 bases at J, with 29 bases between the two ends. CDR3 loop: CASSQVVRSEYGVAMEQFF. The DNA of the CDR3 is TGCGCCAGCAGCCAAGTTGTCCGAAGCGAGTACGGGGTTGCGATGGAGCAGTTCTTC.

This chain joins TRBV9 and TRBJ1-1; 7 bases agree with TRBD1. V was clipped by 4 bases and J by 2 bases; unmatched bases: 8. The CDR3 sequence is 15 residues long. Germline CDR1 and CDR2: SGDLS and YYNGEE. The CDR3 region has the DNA TGTGCCAGCAGCCCCCGGACAGGTTTAAACACTGAAGCTTTCTTT. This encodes CASSPRTGLNTEAFF.

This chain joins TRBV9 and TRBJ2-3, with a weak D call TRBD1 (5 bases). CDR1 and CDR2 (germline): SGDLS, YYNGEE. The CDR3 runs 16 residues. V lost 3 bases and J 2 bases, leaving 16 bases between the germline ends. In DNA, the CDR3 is TGTGCCAGCAGCGCCCTGGAAGGGGCGGACACAGATACGCAGTATTTT. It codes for CASSALEGADTDTQYF.